A selection of T cell receptor beta chains follows, all from one sample in a study of T cell responses to AZD1222 COVID-19 vaccine. TCRdb keeps only in-frame clones here, not all; method: immunoSEQ multiplex PCR. The sample yields approximately 190,000 clones, roughly 90% seen once. This material consisted of peripheral blood, taken on day 0 of AZD1222 vaccination. The receptors were gathered from an adult in good health. The CDR3 runs from the conserved cysteine through the conserved F or W. D genes are given only for firm matches. The listing skips clone size in some rows; elsewhere it reads once, few, many or a size class.

clone_size: .; v_call: TRBV6-8; j_call: TRBJ2-1; d_call: .; cdr3_aa: CASMCRGNEQFF; cdr3_nt: TGTGCCAGCATGTGCCGTGGGAATGAGCAGTTCTTC
clone_size: .; v_call: TRBV5-1; j_call: TRBJ1-2; d_call: TRBD1; cdr3_aa: CASSKDRPNYGYTF; cdr3_nt: TGCGCCAGCAGCAAGGACAGGCCTAACTATGGCTACACCTTC
clone_size: once; v_call: TRBV27; j_call: TRBJ2-7; d_call: TRBD2; cdr3_aa: CASSSGTSGYEQYF; cdr3_nt: TGTGCCAGCAGTTCAGGGACTAGCGGCTACGAGCAGTACTTC
clone_size: .; v_call: TRBV5-6; j_call: TRBJ1-6; d_call: .; cdr3_aa: CASSLAVLQGSSYNSPLHF; cdr3_nt: TGTGCCAGCAGCTTGGCCGTTCTTCAGGGGAGCTCCTATAATTCACCCCTCCACTTT
clone_size: .; v_call: TRBV7-7; j_call: TRBJ2-7; d_call: TRBD1; cdr3_aa: CASSQTGTDDSYEQYF; cdr3_nt: TGTGCTAGCAGCCAAACAGGGACAGACGACTCCTACGAGCAGTACTTC
clone_size: .; v_call: TRBV6-4; j_call: TRBJ2-2; d_call: .; cdr3_aa: CASSDTPREPNTGELFF; cdr3_nt: TGTGCCAGCAGCGACACCCCCAGGGAACCAAACACCGGGGAGCTGTTTTTT
clone_size: .; v_call: TRBV27; j_call: TRBJ1-1; d_call: .; cdr3_aa: CASSFTTATEAFF; cdr3_nt: TGTGCCAGCAGTTTTACGACAGCCACTGAAGCTTTCTTT
clone_size: .; v_call: TRBV7-3; j_call: TRBJ2-1; d_call: .; cdr3_aa: CASSLTLSEYNEQFF; cdr3_nt: TGTGCCAGCAGCTTAACGCTCTCCGAGTACAATGAGCAGTTCTTC
clone_size: .; v_call: TRBV19; j_call: TRBJ2-6; d_call: .; cdr3_aa: CASSRILQGPGANVLTF; cdr3_nt: TGTGCCAGTAGTCGAATACTCCAGGGGCCTGGGGCCAACGTCCTGACTTTC
clone_size: .; v_call: TRBV11-2; j_call: TRBJ1-6; d_call: TRBD1; cdr3_aa: CASSLRDSNNSPLHF; cdr3_nt: TGTGCCAGCAGCTTGCGGGACAGCAATAATTCACCCCTCCACTTT
clone_size: .; v_call: TRBV28; j_call: TRBJ1-5; d_call: .; cdr3_aa: CASSSHSGVGGNQPQHF; cdr3_nt: TGTGCCAGCAGTTCCCATTCGGGGGTGGGGGGCAATCAGCCCCAGCATTTT
clone_size: once; v_call: TRBV5-5; j_call: TRBJ1-4; d_call: TRBD1; cdr3_aa: CASSLGTGVVTNEKLFF; cdr3_nt: TGTGCCAGCAGCTTGGGGACAGGGGTTGTAACTAATGAAAAACTGTTTTTT
clone_size: .; v_call: TRBV9; j_call: TRBJ2-7; d_call: TRBD1; cdr3_aa: CASTPSLGTGAYEQYF; cdr3_nt: TGTGCCAGCACCCCAAGTTTGGGGACAGGAGCCTACGAGCAGTACTTC
clone_size: .; v_call: TRBV6-5; j_call: TRBJ2-4; d_call: TRBD2; cdr3_aa: CASTKGSGGLNIQYF; cdr3_nt: TGTGCCAGCACCAAGGGTTCGGGAGGATTAAACATTCAGTACTTC
clone_size: .; v_call: TRBV21-1; j_call: TRBJ2-4; d_call: .; cdr3_aa: CASSKTGCAKNIQYF; cdr3_nt: TGTGCCAGCAGCAAGACAGGGTGCGCCAAAAACATTCAGTACTTC
clone_size: .; v_call: TRBV11-2; j_call: TRBJ2-7; d_call: .; cdr3_aa: CASSLSRDLPYEQYF; cdr3_nt: TGTGCCAGCAGCCTGAGCCGGGACCTACCCTACGAGCAGTACTTC
clone_size: .; v_call: TRBV24-1; j_call: TRBJ1-1; d_call: .; cdr3_aa: CATASGTQHMNTEAFF; cdr3_nt: TGTGCCACCGCCTCCGGGACACAGCACATGAACACTGAAGCTTTCTTT
clone_size: .; v_call: TRBV27; j_call: TRBJ2-7; d_call: TRBD2; cdr3_aa: CASKLAGDNYEQYF; cdr3_nt: TGTGCCAGCAAACTAGCGGGAGACAACTACGAGCAGTACTTC
clone_size: .; v_call: TRBV6-2/TRBV6-3; j_call: TRBJ1-5; d_call: .; cdr3_aa: CASSYIMSNQPQHF; cdr3_nt: TGTGCCAGCAGTTACATTATGTCAAATCAGCCCCAGCATTTT
clone_size: .; v_call: TRBV18; j_call: TRBJ2-1; d_call: TRBD1; cdr3_aa: CASADRGRNNEQFF; cdr3_nt: TGTGCCAGCGCGGACAGGGGACGTAACAATGAGCAGTTCTTC
clone_size: .; v_call: TRBV6-6; j_call: TRBJ1-6; d_call: TRBD1; cdr3_aa: CASSQTGGPSSYNSPLHF; cdr3_nt: TGTGCCAGCAGTCAAACAGGGGGCCCTAGCTCCTATAATTCACCCCTCCACTTT
clone_size: .; v_call: TRBV7-3; j_call: TRBJ2-5; d_call: .; cdr3_aa: CASSLQPGAMGQETQYF; cdr3_nt: TGTGCCAGCAGCCTACAACCGGGAGCAATGGGCCAAGAGACCCAGTACTTC
clone_size: .; v_call: TRBV9; j_call: TRBJ1-1; d_call: .; cdr3_aa: CASSVAGGMNTEAFF; cdr3_nt: TGTGCCAGCAGCGTAGCAGGCGGCATGAACACTGAAGCTTTCTTT
clone_size: .; v_call: TRBV2; j_call: TRBJ1-3; d_call: .; cdr3_aa: CASSRQGAGNTIYF; cdr3_nt: TGTGCCAGCAGTCGTCAGGGTGCTGGAAACACCATATATTTT
clone_size: .; v_call: TRBV5-1; j_call: TRBJ2-3; d_call: TRBD2; cdr3_aa: CASSLRLAGVGTDTQYF; cdr3_nt: TGCGCCAGCAGCTTAAGACTAGCGGGAGTGGGCACAGATACGCAGTATTTT
clone_size: .; v_call: TRBV5-6; j_call: TRBJ1-2; d_call: .; cdr3_aa: CASSSVYGYTF; cdr3_nt: TGTGCCAGCAGCTCCGTCTATGGCTACACCTTC
clone_size: once; v_call: TRBV21-1; j_call: TRBJ1-2; d_call: .; cdr3_aa: CASSKRGSGYTF; cdr3_nt: TGTGCCAGCAGCAAGAGGGGTTCTGGCTACACCTTC
clone_size: .; v_call: TRBV5-8; j_call: TRBJ1-3; d_call: .; cdr3_aa: CASSLGADSGNTIYF; cdr3_nt: TGTGCCAGCAGTTTAGGGGCAGACTCTGGAAACACCATATATTTT
clone_size: few; v_call: TRBV6-5; j_call: TRBJ2-3; d_call: .; cdr3_aa: CAAGRFGTDTQYF; cdr3_nt: TGTGCCGCAGGGAGGTTTGGCACAGATACGCAGTATTTT
clone_size: .; v_call: TRBV5-1; j_call: TRBJ2-3; d_call: TRBD1; cdr3_aa: CASSSGTGAADTQYF; cdr3_nt: TGCGCCAGCAGCTCGGGGACAGGGGCCGCAGATACGCAGTATTTT
clone_size: .; v_call: TRBV7-8; j_call: TRBJ1-1; d_call: TRBD1; cdr3_aa: CASSLVTGGNTEAFF; cdr3_nt: TGTGCCAGCAGCTTAGTCACAGGGGGGAACACTGAAGCTTTCTTT
clone_size: .; v_call: TRBV18; j_call: TRBJ1-5; d_call: .; cdr3_aa: CASSPGSDQPQHF; cdr3_nt: TGTGCCAGCTCACCCGGGAGCGATCAGCCCCAGCATTTT
clone_size: few; v_call: TRBV14; j_call: TRBJ2-1; d_call: TRBD1; cdr3_aa: CASSQDVWDRVYNEQFF; cdr3_nt: TGTGCCAGCAGCCAAGATGTTTGGGACAGGGTCTACAATGAGCAGTTCTTC
clone_size: few; v_call: TRBV19; j_call: TRBJ2-3; d_call: TRBD2; cdr3_aa: CASSATARGGSTDTQYF; cdr3_nt: TGTGCCAGTAGTGCCACGGCCCGGGGGGGAAGCACAGATACGCAGTATTTT
clone_size: .; v_call: TRBV18; j_call: TRBJ1-2; d_call: .; cdr3_aa: CASSPFARNYGYTF; cdr3_nt: TGTGCCAGCTCACCCTTCGCGAGGAACTATGGCTACACCTTC
clone_size: .; v_call: TRBV19; j_call: TRBJ1-2; d_call: .; cdr3_aa: CASSIDKNYGYTF; cdr3_nt: TGTGCCAGTAGTATAGACAAGAACTATGGCTACACCTTC
clone_size: .; v_call: TRBV28; j_call: TRBJ2-2; d_call: TRBD1; cdr3_aa: CASSGQGAPGTGELFF; cdr3_nt: TGTGCCAGCAGTGGACAGGGGGCGCCGGGGACCGGGGAGCTGTTTTTT
clone_size: .; v_call: TRBV7-2; j_call: TRBJ2-7; d_call: TRBD1; cdr3_aa: CASSGDRGGEQYF; cdr3_nt: TGTGCCAGCAGCGGAGACAGGGGCGGCGAGCAGTACTTC
clone_size: .; v_call: TRBV28; j_call: TRBJ2-7; d_call: TRBD2; cdr3_aa: CASSPGLAWSEQYF; cdr3_nt: TGTGCCAGCAGTCCGGGACTAGCTTGGAGCGAGCAGTACTTC
clone_size: .; v_call: TRBV9; j_call: TRBJ1-2; d_call: .; cdr3_aa: CASSPFRLAPNYGYTF; cdr3_nt: TGTGCCAGCAGCCCCTTCCGATTAGCCCCTAACTATGGCTACACCTTC
clone_size: few; v_call: TRBV18; j_call: TRBJ2-7; d_call: .; cdr3_aa: CASSPRSGLGVYEQYF; cdr3_nt: TGTGCCAGCTCACCACGTTCGGGTTTAGGTGTCTACGAGCAGTACTTC
clone_size: .; v_call: TRBV6-5; j_call: TRBJ2-1; d_call: TRBD2; cdr3_aa: CASIRSGLGDNEQFF; cdr3_nt: TGTGCCAGCATCCGTAGCGGACTAGGGGACAATGAGCAGTTCTTC
clone_size: .; v_call: TRBV3-1/TRBV3-2; j_call: TRBJ2-5; d_call: TRBD1; cdr3_aa: CASSQSGQGQETQYF; cdr3_nt: TGTGCCAGCAGCCAATCAGGACAGGGACAAGAGACCCAGTACTTC
clone_size: once; v_call: TRBV29-1; j_call: TRBJ2-3; d_call: TRBD1; cdr3_aa: CSVEGQGSTDTQYF; cdr3_nt: TGCAGCGTCGAGGGACAGGGGAGCACAGATACGCAGTATTTT
clone_size: .; v_call: TRBV11-1; j_call: TRBJ2-1; d_call: .; cdr3_aa: CASSLRGSYSYNEQFF; cdr3_nt: TGTGCCAGCAGCTTGAGGGGGTCCTACTCCTACAATGAGCAGTTCTTC
clone_size: .; v_call: TRBV27; j_call: TRBJ2-7; d_call: TRBD1; cdr3_aa: CASRQGADEQYF; cdr3_nt: TGTGCCAGCCGACAGGGGGCAGACGAGCAGTACTTC
clone_size: once; v_call: TRBV6-5; j_call: TRBJ2-2; d_call: .; cdr3_aa: CASTPGPGGTGELFF; cdr3_nt: TGTGCCAGCACCCCGGGCCCCGGGGGCACCGGGGAGCTGTTTTTT
clone_size: .; v_call: TRBV19; j_call: TRBJ1-1; d_call: .; cdr3_aa: CASSLSGMNTEAFF; cdr3_nt: TGTGCCAGTAGTCTATCGGGTATGAACACTGAAGCTTTCTTT
clone_size: .; v_call: TRBV6-2/TRBV6-3; j_call: TRBJ2-3; d_call: .; cdr3_aa: CASSGVAAIETHTQYF; cdr3_nt: TGTGCCAGCAGTGGGGTAGCGGCGATCGAGACTCATACGCAGTATTTT
clone_size: .; v_call: TRBV27; j_call: TRBJ1-1; d_call: .; cdr3_aa: CASSLSIIDTEAFF; cdr3_nt: TGTGCCAGCAGTTTATCGATCATAGACACTGAAGCTTTCTTT
clone_size: .; v_call: TRBV10-3; j_call: TRBJ2-7; d_call: TRBD2; cdr3_aa: CAISESTGRAEQYF; cdr3_nt: TGTGCCATCAGTGAGTCGACCGGGAGGGCCGAGCAGTACTTC
clone_size: .; v_call: TRBV5-1; j_call: TRBJ1-1; d_call: TRBD1; cdr3_aa: CASSLGQGGIMNTEAFF; cdr3_nt: TGCGCCAGCAGCTTGGGACAGGGAGGGATCATGAACACTGAAGCTTTCTTT
clone_size: .; v_call: TRBV28; j_call: TRBJ1-6; d_call: .; cdr3_aa: CASHSMGSYNSPLHF; cdr3_nt: TGTGCCAGCCACTCAATGGGCTCCTATAATTCACCCCTCCACTTT
clone_size: .; v_call: TRBV7-3; j_call: TRBJ2-2; d_call: TRBD2; cdr3_aa: CASSLSVAGVTGELFF; cdr3_nt: TGTGCCAGCAGCTTAAGTGTAGCGGGAGTCACCGGGGAGCTGTTTTTT
clone_size: .; v_call: TRBV7-7; j_call: TRBJ2-6; d_call: .; cdr3_aa: CASSRAIGGANVLTF; cdr3_nt: TGTGCTAGTTCACGGGCCATCGGTGGGGCCAACGTCCTGACTTTC
clone_size: .; v_call: TRBV9; j_call: TRBJ1-3; d_call: .; cdr3_aa: CASTSGSIPSGNTIYF; cdr3_nt: TGTGCCAGTACGAGTGGCTCGATCCCTTCTGGAAACACCATATATTTT
clone_size: .; v_call: TRBV18; j_call: TRBJ1-2; d_call: TRBD1; cdr3_aa: CASSRTGGNYGYTF; cdr3_nt: TGTGCCAGCTCACGGACAGGGGGAAACTATGGCTACACCTTC
clone_size: few; v_call: TRBV9; j_call: TRBJ1-3; d_call: .; cdr3_aa: CASSTSGNTIYF; cdr3_nt: TGTGCCAGCAGCACCTCTGGAAACACCATATATTTT
clone_size: .; v_call: TRBV13; j_call: TRBJ2-2; d_call: TRBD2; cdr3_aa: CASSFLAGSGTGELFF; cdr3_nt: TGTGCCAGCAGCTTCTTAGCGGGATCAGGCACCGGGGAGCTGTTTTTT